These T cell receptor beta chains were read from a single sample in a study of blood T cell repertoires in COVID-19. Produced via immunoSEQ multiplex PCR; TCRdb's table is partial and in-frame only. The repertoire holds roughly 290,000 clones, about nine tenths seen once, with around 13% in the top ten. The sequenced sample was peripheral blood. These receptor sequences come from a woman in her sixties with acute or convalescent COVID-19. The CDR3 runs from the conserved cysteine through the conserved F or W. The D gene is left open where the match is weak. Clone size is stated in some rows and not others, as once, few, many or a class when expanded.

clone size: -
V gene: TRBV7-2
J gene: TRBJ2-5
D gene: TRBD2
CDR3 DNA: TGTGCCAGCAGTTTTAGCGGGGGCCAAGAGACCCAGTACTTC
CDR3 protein: CASSFSGGQETQYF

clone size: -
V gene: TRBV6-1
J gene: TRBJ1-5
D gene: -
CDR3 DNA: TGTGCCAGCAGTGAATTAGGCAATCAGCCCCAGCATTTT
CDR3 protein: CASSELGNQPQHF

clone size: -
V gene: TRBV30
J gene: TRBJ2-3
D gene: TRBD2
CDR3 DNA: TGTGCCTGGACACGGTTAGCGGGAGCGGCAGATACGCAGTATTTT
CDR3 protein: CAWTRLAGAADTQYF

clone size: -
V gene: TRBV24-1
J gene: TRBJ2-6
D gene: -
CDR3 DNA: TGTGCCACCAGTGATTCGGGGTCTGGGGCCAACGTCCTGACTTTC
CDR3 protein: CATSDSGSGANVLTF

clone size: -
V gene: TRBV2
J gene: TRBJ1-1
D gene: TRBD1
CDR3 DNA: TGTGCCAGCAGTCGGGACAGCCTGAACACTGAAGCTTTCTTT
CDR3 protein: CASSRDSLNTEAFF

clone size: -
V gene: TRBV9
J gene: TRBJ1-6
D gene: TRBD1
CDR3 DNA: TGTGCCAGCAGCGTAGGGACAGGGGGAAATTCACCCCTCCACTTT
CDR3 protein: CASSVGTGGNSPLHF

clone size: -
V gene: TRBV28
J gene: TRBJ1-5
D gene: -
CDR3 DNA: TGTGCCAGCAGTTGGCTCGCGAACCAGGGGAATCAGCCCCAGCATTTT
CDR3 protein: CASSWLANQGNQPQHF

clone size: -
V gene: TRBV9
J gene: TRBJ1-1
D gene: TRBD1
CDR3 DNA: TGTGCCAGCAGCGTAGACGGAGGGGGCAGAGGGACTGAAGCTTTCTTT
CDR3 protein: CASSVDGGGRGTEAFF

clone size: -
V gene: TRBV5-1
J gene: TRBJ1-2
D gene: -
CDR3 DNA: TGCGCCAGCAGGATGGAACAGGGATTTCTCTATGGCTACACCTTC
CDR3 protein: CASRMEQGFLYGYTF

clone size: -
V gene: TRBV24-1
J gene: TRBJ1-5
D gene: -
CDR3 DNA: TGTGCCACCAGTGATATCCGGGGGGGAAACAATCAGCCCCAGCATTTT
CDR3 protein: CATSDIRGGNNQPQHF

clone size: -
V gene: TRBV6-2/TRBV6-3
J gene: TRBJ2-3
D gene: -
CDR3 DNA: TGTGCCAGCAGTTACTATGACAAATACACAGATACGCAGTATTTT
CDR3 protein: CASSYYDKYTDTQYF

clone size: -
V gene: TRBV29-1
J gene: TRBJ1-1
D gene: TRBD1
CDR3 DNA: TGCAGCGTGGAAACAGGGGCGGGGGCTTTCTTT
CDR3 protein: CSVETGAGAFF

clone size: -
V gene: TRBV3-1/TRBV3-2
J gene: TRBJ2-7
D gene: -
CDR3 DNA: TGTGCCAGCAGCCAAGGCGGGCTCATCGGCGGCAGCTACGAGCAGTACTTC
CDR3 protein: CASSQGGLIGGSYEQYF

clone size: -
V gene: TRBV23-1
J gene: TRBJ2-5
D gene: -
CDR3 DNA: TGCGCCAGCAGTCACCTCCCGGGACACCGGGAGACCCAGTACTTC
CDR3 protein: CASSHLPGHRETQYF

clone size: -
V gene: TRBV19
J gene: TRBJ2-7
D gene: TRBD1
CDR3 DNA: TGTGCCTCTAAGGCACAGGGGGCAGGGGAGCAGTACTTC
CDR3 protein: CASKAQGAGEQYF

clone size: once
V gene: TRBV18
J gene: TRBJ2-3
D gene: TRBD1
CDR3 DNA: TGTGCCAGCTCATCTCAGGGGGCGGCACCTCGCACAGATACGCAGTATTTT
CDR3 protein: CASSSQGAAPRTDTQYF

clone size: -
V gene: TRBV7-3
J gene: TRBJ2-2
D gene: -
CDR3 DNA: TGTGCCAGCGCGGTGGCCGGGGAGCTGTTTTTT
CDR3 protein: CASAVAGELFF

clone size: -
V gene: TRBV28
J gene: TRBJ2-7
D gene: TRBD2
CDR3 DNA: TGTGCCAGCAGTTTACTAATGGCTAGCGGGAGCCTAAACCGGAACGAGCAGTACTTC
CDR3 protein: CASSLLMASGSLNRNEQYF

clone size: -
V gene: TRBV5-1
J gene: TRBJ2-7
D gene: -
CDR3 DNA: TGCGCCAGCAGTGTAATTGAGGGCTCCTACGAGCAGTACTTC
CDR3 protein: CASSVIEGSYEQYF

clone size: -
V gene: TRBV7-6
J gene: TRBJ1-1
D gene: -
CDR3 DNA: TGTGCCAGCAGCTCCAAACCCGGGGGCACTGAAGCTTTCTTT
CDR3 protein: CASSSKPGGTEAFF

clone size: -
V gene: TRBV5-1
J gene: TRBJ2-5
D gene: -
CDR3 DNA: TGCGCCAGCAGTCATGGAGCCCCCCAAGAGACCCAGTACTTC
CDR3 protein: CASSHGAPQETQYF

clone size: -
V gene: TRBV28
J gene: TRBJ2-2
D gene: -
CDR3 DNA: TGTGCCGCGGGAACAGTAGGCACCGGGGAGCTGTTTTTT
CDR3 protein: CAAGTVGTGELFF

clone size: once
V gene: TRBV19
J gene: TRBJ2-2
D gene: TRBD2
CDR3 DNA: TGTGCCAGTAAAAGGCGGGGGGACACCGGGGAGCTGTTTTTT
CDR3 protein: CASKRRGDTGELFF

clone size: -
V gene: TRBV13
J gene: TRBJ1-3
D gene: TRBD1
CDR3 DNA: TGTGCCAGCAGCCCCAAGACAGGGACCGGAAACACCATATATTTT
CDR3 protein: CASSPKTGTGNTIYF

clone size: once
V gene: TRBV5-1
J gene: TRBJ2-5
D gene: -
CDR3 DNA: TGCGCCAGCAGCTTAACAGCACAAGAGACCCAGTACTTC
CDR3 protein: CASSLTAQETQYF

clone size: -
V gene: TRBV6-5
J gene: TRBJ1-2
D gene: TRBD1
CDR3 DNA: TGTGCCAGCAGGGCGGGACAGACCTATGGCTACACCTTC
CDR3 protein: CASRAGQTYGYTF

clone size: -
V gene: TRBV18
J gene: TRBJ1-5
D gene: -
CDR3 DNA: TGTGCCAGCTCACTCGACAGCTCCAATCAGCCCCAGCATTTT
CDR3 protein: CASSLDSSNQPQHF

clone size: -
V gene: TRBV18
J gene: TRBJ1-1
D gene: TRBD1
CDR3 DNA: TGTGCCAGCTCACCGACGGCAGGGGGGACGAACACTGAAGCTTTCTTT
CDR3 protein: CASSPTAGGTNTEAFF

clone size: -
V gene: TRBV5-6
J gene: TRBJ2-5
D gene: TRBD1
CDR3 DNA: TGTGCCAGCAGATCGACAGGGTTGACCCAGTACTTC
CDR3 protein: CASRSTGLTQYF

clone size: -
V gene: TRBV5-6
J gene: TRBJ2-2
D gene: -
CDR3 DNA: TGTGCCAGCAGCTTGGCCGGTCGGTGGAGGGACAGCTCCACCGGGGAGCTGTTTTTT
CDR3 protein: CASSLAGRWRDSSTGELFF

clone size: -
V gene: TRBV18
J gene: TRBJ2-7
D gene: -
CDR3 DNA: TGTGCCAGCTCTTACGATCAGGGTTACGAGCAGTACTTC
CDR3 protein: CASSYDQGYEQYF

clone size: -
V gene: TRBV5-8
J gene: TRBJ2-2
D gene: TRBD2
CDR3 DNA: TGTGCCAGCGAACTAGCGTTTGGTCCAGAGGAGCTGTTTTTT
CDR3 protein: CASELAFGPEELFF

clone size: -
V gene: TRBV29-1
J gene: TRBJ1-2
D gene: -
CDR3 DNA: TGCAGCGTGGGGCCTCTTGGCAGCAACTATGGCTACACCTTC
CDR3 protein: CSVGPLGSNYGYTF

clone size: -
V gene: TRBV5-6
J gene: TRBJ2-7
D gene: TRBD1
CDR3 DNA: TGTGCCAGCAGCTTGAGGGACAGTTTCTCGTCAATCTCCTACGAGCAGTACTTC
CDR3 protein: CASSLRDSFSSISYEQYF

clone size: -
V gene: TRBV3-1/TRBV3-2
J gene: TRBJ2-7
D gene: TRBD2
CDR3 DNA: TGTGCCAGCAGCCAAGTAGGCGGGGGGGGCGCGGGGTACGAGCAGTACTTC
CDR3 protein: CASSQVGGGGAGYEQYF

clone size: -
V gene: TRBV9
J gene: TRBJ2-7
D gene: -
CDR3 DNA: TGTGCCAGCAGCGTAGGAGTGTTAGACTACGAGCAGTACTTC
CDR3 protein: CASSVGVLDYEQYF

clone size: -
V gene: TRBV24-1
J gene: TRBJ2-5
D gene: TRBD1
CDR3 DNA: TGTGCCACCAGTGATTTACCGAAGGGGGCACAAGAGACCCAGTACTTC
CDR3 protein: CATSDLPKGAQETQYF

clone size: -
V gene: TRBV13
J gene: TRBJ2-2
D gene: -
CDR3 DNA: TGTGCCAGCAGCTTACGGCCGGGAACGAACACCGGGGAGCTGTTTTTT
CDR3 protein: CASSLRPGTNTGELFF

clone size: -
V gene: TRBV18
J gene: TRBJ1-3
D gene: -
CDR3 DNA: TGTGCCAGCTCACCGGTACAGGGCTCCTCTGGAAACACCATATATTTT
CDR3 protein: CASSPVQGSSGNTIYF

clone size: -
V gene: TRBV29-1
J gene: TRBJ2-7
D gene: TRBD1
CDR3 DNA: TGCAGCGTTGAAGGGGCGGACAGGGGGCGGATGCGCGAGCAGTACTTC
CDR3 protein: CSVEGADRGRMREQYF

clone size: -
V gene: TRBV5-1
J gene: TRBJ2-1
D gene: TRBD2
CDR3 DNA: TGCGCCAGCAGCTATAGACTAGCGGGAGGAAGCAATGAGCAGTTCTTC
CDR3 protein: CASSYRLAGGSNEQFF

clone size: -
V gene: TRBV24-1
J gene: TRBJ2-7
D gene: -
CDR3 DNA: TGTGCCACCAGTGATTATACAGGGTTGGGCGAGCAGTACTTC
CDR3 protein: CATSDYTGLGEQYF

clone size: -
V gene: TRBV7-8
J gene: TRBJ1-1
D gene: -
CDR3 DNA: TGTGCCAGCACCCACACAGGGAACACTGAAGCTTTCTTT
CDR3 protein: CASTHTGNTEAFF

clone size: -
V gene: TRBV28
J gene: TRBJ1-6
D gene: -
CDR3 DNA: TGTGCCAGCAGCATCCCCGGGACAAGCTATAATTCACCCCTCCACTTT
CDR3 protein: CASSIPGTSYNSPLHF

clone size: few
V gene: TRBV7-9
J gene: TRBJ1-1
D gene: -
CDR3 DNA: TGTGCCAGCAGCTTAGGACAGATGAACACTGAAGCTTTCTTT
CDR3 protein: CASSLGQMNTEAFF

clone size: -
V gene: TRBV11-2
J gene: TRBJ2-1
D gene: TRBD2
CDR3 DNA: TGTGCCAGCAGCTCGACCCGGGTAGCGGGAGTCTACAATGAGCAGTTCTTC
CDR3 protein: CASSSTRVAGVYNEQFF

clone size: -
V gene: TRBV11-1
J gene: TRBJ2-5
D gene: -
CDR3 DNA: TGTGCCAGCAGCTTTCCCGGGGGGACCCAGTACTTC
CDR3 protein: CASSFPGGTQYF

clone size: -
V gene: TRBV2
J gene: TRBJ1-1
D gene: -
CDR3 DNA: TGTGGATCACTGGTCATGAACACTGAAGCTTTCTTT
CDR3 protein: CGSLVMNTEAFF

clone size: -
V gene: TRBV15
J gene: TRBJ1-1
D gene: -
CDR3 DNA: TGTGCCACCAGCAAAGAAACGGGTGAAGCTTTCTTT
CDR3 protein: CATSKETGEAFF

clone size: -
V gene: TRBV12-3/TRBV12-4
J gene: TRBJ2-3
D gene: -
CDR3 DNA: TGTGCCAGCAGTTTACCCCTCCTGGATACGCAGTATTTT
CDR3 protein: CASSLPLLDTQYF

clone size: -
V gene: TRBV11-2
J gene: TRBJ2-5
D gene: TRBD1
CDR3 DNA: TGTGCCAGCAGCTTAGATGGGACAGGGGTGGGAGAGACCCAGTACTTC
CDR3 protein: CASSLDGTGVGETQYF

clone size: -
V gene: TRBV19
J gene: TRBJ1-2
D gene: -
CDR3 DNA: TGTGCCAGTAGTCCCGTTGGGGCCGGCTACACCTTC
CDR3 protein: CASSPVGAGYTF

clone size: -
V gene: TRBV5-1
J gene: TRBJ2-5
D gene: TRBD2
CDR3 DNA: TGCGCCAGCAGCAAGGAGGCATCTAGCGGGGGAGAAGAGACCCAGTACTTC
CDR3 protein: CASSKEASSGGEETQYF

clone size: -
V gene: TRBV27
J gene: TRBJ2-1
D gene: -
CDR3 DNA: TGTGCCAGCAGTTTTCGTGGGCTGAATGAGCAGTTCTTC
CDR3 protein: CASSFRGLNEQFF

clone size: few
V gene: TRBV6-2/TRBV6-3
J gene: TRBJ1-2
D gene: TRBD1
CDR3 DNA: TGTGCCAGCAGTAAATCGACAGGGACCCTGAATGGCTACACCTTC
CDR3 protein: CASSKSTGTLNGYTF